The next 2 T cell receptor beta chains were all read from a single sample in a study of OX40 agonist ivuxolimab in advanced cancers. The method was immunoSEQ multiplex PCR; TCRdb's version includes in-frame clones alone and lacks a portion of them. The sample shows approximately 50,000 clones, about 88% of them seen only once. The sequenced sample was CD4+ or CD8+ T cells sorted from blood, obtained in a trial of the OX40 agonist ivuxolimab. The source is an adult with an advanced solid tumor such as melanoma, head and neck, liver or kidney cancer.

The V call is TRBV7-3, the J call TRBJ2-1, with D tentatively TRBD2 (6 bases). Germline V gives CDR1 SGHTA, CDR2 FQGTGA. This CDR3 has 14 residues. Trimming took off 2 bases at V and 9 bases at J, with 14 bases between the two ends. CDR3: CASSLLASGGEQFF. CDR3 bases: TGTGCCAGCAGCTTACTAGCGTCCGGAGGTGAGCAGTTCTTC.

The V gene is TRBV30, the J gene TRBJ2-5, with 7 bases lining up with TRBD1. CDR3 length equals 13 residues. The junction had 8 bases not matched to a gene; V was cut back by 5 bases and J by 5 bases. The germline CDR1 and CDR2 sequences are GTSNPN and SVGIG (reference sequence). CDR3 bases: TGTGCCTGGGGAAGACAGGGAAGCGAGACCCAGTACTTC. Its protein is CAWGRQGSETQYF.